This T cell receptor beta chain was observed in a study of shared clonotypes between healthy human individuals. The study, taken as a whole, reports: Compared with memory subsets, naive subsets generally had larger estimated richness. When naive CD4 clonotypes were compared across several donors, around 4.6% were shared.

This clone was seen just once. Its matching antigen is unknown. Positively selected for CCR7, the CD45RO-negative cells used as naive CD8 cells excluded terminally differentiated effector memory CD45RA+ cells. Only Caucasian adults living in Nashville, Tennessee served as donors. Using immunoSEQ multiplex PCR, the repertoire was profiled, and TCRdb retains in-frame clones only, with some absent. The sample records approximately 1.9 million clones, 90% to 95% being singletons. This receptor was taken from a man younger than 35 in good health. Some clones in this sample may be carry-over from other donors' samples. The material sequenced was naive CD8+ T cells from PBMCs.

Here the CDR3 DNA reads TGTGCCAGCAGCTTTGCTGATTCCTACAATGAGCAGTTCTTC. It translates to CASSFADSYNEQFF. The rearrangement uses TRBV7-2 and TRBJ2-1; D call uncertain. Germline V gene lookup returns CDR1 SGHTA and CDR2 FQGNSA. The CDR3 totals 14 residues. The V end lost 3 bases, the J end lost 1 base, and 7 bases lay between the germline ends.